This entry features one T cell receptor beta chain sequence. The record originates from a study of graft-versus-host responses after intestinal transplantation. In the study overall: Recipients got multivisceral, liver-intestinal, or isolated intestinal transplants.

Here immunoSEQ multiplex PCR was the method, and the copy in TCRdb shows in-frame clones only, minus some. The sample comprises 15,000 to 20,000 clones, 75% to 90% of which are singletons, and roughly 20% rests with the top ten. To release intraepithelial and lamina propria lymphocytes, the graft tissue was processed. The CDR3 spans 14 residues. The ends were cut back, 2 bases at V and 5 bases at J, with 12 bases in the middle. Germline V CDR1 and CDR2: SGHTA, FQGTGA. V gene TRBV7-3 combines with J gene TRBJ1-2; tentative D call: TRBD1 (6 bases). Source: ileum tissue, taken roughly 3.5 months after intestinal transplant. This sequence was found in a human patient who received an intestinal transplant, so some T cells may come from the graft donor. The CDR3: CASSLEGGAYGYTF. CDR3 sequence (DNA): TGTGCCAGCAGCTTAGAAGGGGGAGCATATGGCTACACCTTC. The whole variable domain, remainder taken from reference TRBV7-3 and TRBJ1-2, is GAGVSQTPSNKVTEKGKYVELRCDPISGHTALYWYRQSLGQGPEFLIYFQGTGAADDSGLPNDRFFAVRPEGSVSTLKIQRTERGDSAVYLCASSLEGGAYGYTFGSGTRLTVV.